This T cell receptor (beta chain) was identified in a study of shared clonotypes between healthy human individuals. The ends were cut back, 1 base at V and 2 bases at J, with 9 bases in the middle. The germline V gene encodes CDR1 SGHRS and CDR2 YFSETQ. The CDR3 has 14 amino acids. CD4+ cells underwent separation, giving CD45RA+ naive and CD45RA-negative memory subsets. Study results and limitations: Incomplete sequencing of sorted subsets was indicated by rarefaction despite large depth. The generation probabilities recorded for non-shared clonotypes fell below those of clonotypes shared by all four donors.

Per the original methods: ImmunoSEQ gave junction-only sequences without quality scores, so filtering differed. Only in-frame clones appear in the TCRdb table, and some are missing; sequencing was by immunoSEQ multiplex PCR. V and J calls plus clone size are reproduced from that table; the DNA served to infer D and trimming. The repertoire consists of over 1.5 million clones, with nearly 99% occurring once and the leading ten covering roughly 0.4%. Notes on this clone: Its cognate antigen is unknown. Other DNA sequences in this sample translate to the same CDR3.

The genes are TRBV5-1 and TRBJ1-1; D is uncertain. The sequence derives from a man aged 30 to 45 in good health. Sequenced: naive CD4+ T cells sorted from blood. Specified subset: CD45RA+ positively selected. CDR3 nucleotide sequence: TGCGCCAGCAGCTTGACTAGGGCTAACACTGAAGCTTTCTTT. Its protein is CASSLTRANTEAFF.